The T cell receptor beta chain described here comes from a study of T cell responses to AZD1222 COVID-19 vaccine (dated by TCRdb to the early 2020s). Regarding the research as a whole: TCR sequencing was performed for about 250 trial participants, of whom about 200 were given two doses of AZD1222 and some 25 were given two doses of MenACWY control vaccine. Trial participants were enrolled by age into subgroups of 18-55, 56-69 and 70-plus years, and approximately 150, 30 and 60 TCR-sequenced participants, respectively, were included in these subgroups. Study-wide conclusions, independent of this receptor: The 56-69-year group was small, and its depth increase did not reach significance, likely because of low power. The vaccine-associated CD4 TCRs covered the entire spike protein, and the dominant responses fell in regions 160-218 and 743-854. After two AZD1222 doses, spike-specific TCR breadth and depth were significantly higher than at day 0 and than in MenACWY recipients. Conclusions about previously exposed vaccinees are limited because only a handful of AZD1222 recipients were SARS-CoV-2 seropositive at baseline. Reportedly, almost half of the unique spike-specific TCRs recognized epitopes lying outside the regions that are mutated in the B.1.351 and B.1.1.7 variants. Because no day 14 peak-response samples were available, the repertoires could be characterized only after the peak T cell response. Participants were mostly white British and included more females than males, and it was suggested by the authors that clonal diversity may have been underestimated.

In regard to this clone: This clone's antigen is unknown. One base away there is no much larger clone; base qualities are not given.

The sample's time point label is to be understood as: about 28 days (+/-7) after the second vaccine dose. AZD1222 recipients whose second dose came at about 4 weeks and those whose second dose came at about 12 weeks were combined into one group, since spike-specific TCR depth and breadth did not differ between the two schedules. The vaccinee samples were drawn from two UK trials, COV001 and COV002, one of which was a single-blind randomized controlled phase 2/3 trial testing AZD1222 (ChAdOx1 nCoV-19) in healthy adults. Trial participant PBMC samples were collected at day 0 and day 28 after the second dose for TCRbeta chain sequencing. The CDR3 regions of human TCRbeta chains were analyzed by immunosequencing. On the authors' methods: TCRs in the repertoires were matched against a reference library of SARS-CoV-2-specific TCRs that had been generated with the MIRA antigen-specificity platform. Breadth was defined as the fraction of unique TCRs that were SARS-CoV-2-associated, and depth was defined as the fraction of total T cells that were SARS-CoV-2-associated. Using the MIRA data, each spike-specific TCR was assigned both to the spike region to which the TCR was reactive and to a CD4 or CD8 class. Log10-transformed breadth and depth values were compared by one-way ANOVA with Sidak's multiple comparisons tests. In its TCRdb copy, this immuneACCESS table keeps in-frame sequences only and misses some clones. Where compared with another copy, unresolved V genes explain less than half of these, and the others have no known cause. D and trimming were read from the DNA, whereas the V and J calls and clone size are those reported in that table. The table for this sample lists approximately 170,000 clones; roughly nine tenths of them were counted only once. The top ten hold 1.1% of the sample.

V is cut by 8 bases and J by 1 base, and the space between the germline ends is 20 bases. As encoded in the germline V gene (reference sequence), CDR1 is SEHNR while CDR2 is FQNEAQ. From the cysteine up to the phenylalanine, the CDR3 has a length of 16 residues. The only DNA kept is the CDR3, 48 bases in frame from the first base. The source was peripheral blood, collected 28 days after the second AZD1222 dose. The V gene is TRBV7-9 and the J gene is TRBJ2-5; the D region may be TRBD1 or TRBD2, each matching 6 bases equally. The sequence derives from an adult who received the AZD1222 COVID-19 vaccine. In nucleotides, the sequence is TGTGCCAGCGGCGGGGACTCACAGGGTCCCCAAGAGACCCAGTACTTC. Its translation reads: CASGGDSQGPQETQYF. This CDR3, with the reference TRBV7-9 and TRBJ2-5 proteins standing in past its ends, gives the full variable domain DTGVSQNPRHKITKRGQNVTFRCDPISEHNRLYWYRQTLGQGPEFLTYFQNEAQLEKSRLLSDRFSAERPKGSFSTLEIQRTEQGDSAMYLCASGGDSQGPQETQYFGPGTRLLVL.